The sequence of this T cell receptor beta chain was determined in a study of CD8 T cells in Susac syndrome. Germline V CDR1 and CDR2: MGHDK, SYGVNS. This CDR3 is 14 amino acids long. Trimming at V came to 3 bases and at J to 10 bases, leaving 6 bases not matched to a gene. About 0.5 to 1 ug RNA was reverse transcribed with random hexamers. Amplification of TCR beta CDR3 across 54 Vbeta and 13 Jbeta was performed with immunoSEQ multiplex PCR. Via MiXCR, TCRdb re-called the immunoSEQ multiplex PCR reads, giving one row per CDR3 protein. The sample records tens of thousands of distinct CDR3 sequences, 90% to 95% being singletons.

The clonotype was recovered from a human donor with multiple sclerosis. This sequence joins TRBV25-1 and TRBJ1-4, with 9 bases aligning to TRBD1. Input material: CD8+ T cells from PBMCs. The CDR3 nucleotides are TGTGCCAGCAGTGACAGGACAGGGGTCATAAAACTGTTTTTT. Protein sequence: CASSDRTGVIKLFF. The whole variable domain, remainder taken from reference TRBV25-1 and TRBJ1-4, is EADIYQTPRYLVIGTGKKITLECSQTMGHDKMYWYQQDPGMELHLIHYSYGVNSTEKGDLSSESTVSRIRTEHFPLTLESARPSHTSQYLCASSDRTGVIKLFFGSGTQLSVL.